A single sample gave rise to the 3 T cell receptor beta chains below, sequenced in a study of blood T cells in healthy people across ages. A second 7 to 11 cycle PCR used barcoded and J-beta primers. MiXCR, run by TCRdb on the 5' RACE reads, gives a single entry per CDR3 protein. Of approximately 1,000,000 distinct CDR3 sequences in the sample, 35% to 50% were seen once. The sample consisted of blood. The receptors were sampled from a woman aged 60-75 years in good health.

This sequence joins TRBV30 and TRBJ2-5; D tentatively reads TRBD1 or TRBD2 (5 bases each). The germline gives CDR1 GTSNPN, CDR2 SVGIG (reference sequence). The CDR3 contains 13 residues. The ends were cut back, 2 bases at V and 4 bases at J, with 11 bases in the middle. CDR3 sequence reads: CAWSTQGRETQYF. The CDR3 nucleotides read TGTGCCTGGAGTACCCAGGGACGAGAGACCCAGTACTTC.

This clonotype was counted only a few times. V usage is TRBV3-1 and J usage is TRBJ1-6; D unclear. The CDR3 runs 13 residues. Germline assignment: CDR1 LGHDT and CDR2 YNNKEL (reference sequence). The V end lost 0 bases, the J end lost 7 bases, and 4 bases lay between the germline ends. The DNA for the CDR3 is TGTGCCAGCAGCCAAGAGGGGAATTCACCCCTCCACTTT. This gives the protein CASSQEGNSPLHF. Together with reference TRBV3-1 and TRBJ1-6, the CDR3 gives the full variable domain: DTAVSQTPKYLVTQMGNDKSIKCEQNLGHDTMYWYKQDSKKFLKIMFSYNNKELIINETVPNRFSPKSPDKAHLNLHINSLELGDSAVYFCASSQEGNSPLHFGNGTRLTVT.

The gene calls are TRBV18 and TRBJ2-3; 7 bases fit TRBD1. The V gene's germline CDR1 is KGHSH and CDR2 LQKENI. V dropped 3 bases and J dropped 0; count of bases not matched to a gene: 9. CDR3 length equals 17 residues. CDR3 sequence (DNA): TGTGCCAGCTCACCCTTGAGACAGGGTGTCAGCACAGATACGCAGTATTTT. Encoded protein: CASSPLRQGVSTDTQYF.